This T cell receptor (beta chain) comes out of a study of T cell repertoires in cytomegalovirus infection. TCRdb reanalysed the reads using MiXCR and keeps one entry per CDR3 protein. The sample has approximately 500,000 distinct CDR3 sequences, roughly a third seen once. About this clonotype: What it binds is not known.

V gave up 4 bases and J gave up 9 bases, with 19 bases separating them. The CDR3 has 14 residues. The germline V gene encodes CDR1 DFQATT and CDR2 SNEGSKA (reference sequence). General study results and limits: Clonotype analysis showed dominance of the ex vivo response by HLA-C-restricted CMV-specific TCR beta clonotypes. Carriage of CMV together with the relevant HLA was identifiable through cumulative public TCR beta family frequency.

The receptor's source is a human donor in good health (CMV status not recorded). Some clones in this sample may be carry-over from other donors' samples. The chain couples TRBV20-1 to TRBJ2-1; tentative D call: TRBD1 (6 bases). The specimen was cultured PBMCs, collected from culture after CMV antigen stimulation. The CDR3 is CSAMSTGGLGEQFF. DNA for the CDR3: TGCAGTGCTATGTCGACAGGAGGATTGGGTGAGCAGTTCTTC.